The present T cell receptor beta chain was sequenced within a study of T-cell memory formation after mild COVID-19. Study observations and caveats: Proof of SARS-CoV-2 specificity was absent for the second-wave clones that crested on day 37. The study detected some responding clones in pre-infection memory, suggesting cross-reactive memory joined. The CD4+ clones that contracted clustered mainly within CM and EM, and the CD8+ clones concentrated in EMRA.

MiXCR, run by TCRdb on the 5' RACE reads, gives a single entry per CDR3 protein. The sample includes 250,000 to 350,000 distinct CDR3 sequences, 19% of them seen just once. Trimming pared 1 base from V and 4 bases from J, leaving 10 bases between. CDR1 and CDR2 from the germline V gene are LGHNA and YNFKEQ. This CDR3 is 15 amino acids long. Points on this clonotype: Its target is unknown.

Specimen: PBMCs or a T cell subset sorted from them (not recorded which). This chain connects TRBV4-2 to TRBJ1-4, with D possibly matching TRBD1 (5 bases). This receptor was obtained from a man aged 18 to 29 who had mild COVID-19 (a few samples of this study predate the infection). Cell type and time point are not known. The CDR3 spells CASSQARQSNEKLFF. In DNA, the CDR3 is TGTGCCAGCAGCCAAGCTAGACAGAGTAATGAAAAACTGTTTTTT.